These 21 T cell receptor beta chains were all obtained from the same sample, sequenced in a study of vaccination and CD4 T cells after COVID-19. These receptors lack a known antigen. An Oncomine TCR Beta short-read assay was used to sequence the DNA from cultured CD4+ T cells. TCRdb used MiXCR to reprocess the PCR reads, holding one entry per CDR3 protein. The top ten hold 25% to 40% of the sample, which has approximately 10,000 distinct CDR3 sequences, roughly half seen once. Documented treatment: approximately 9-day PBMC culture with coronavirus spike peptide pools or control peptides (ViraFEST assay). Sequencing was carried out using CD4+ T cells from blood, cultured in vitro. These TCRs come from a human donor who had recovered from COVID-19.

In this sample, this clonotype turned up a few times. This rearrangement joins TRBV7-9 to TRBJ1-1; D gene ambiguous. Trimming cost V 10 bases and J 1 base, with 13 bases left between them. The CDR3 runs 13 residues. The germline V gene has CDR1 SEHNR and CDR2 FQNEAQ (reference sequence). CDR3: CATAATANTEAFF. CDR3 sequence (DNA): TGTGCCACCGCAGCTACAGCGAACACTGAAGCTTTCTTT. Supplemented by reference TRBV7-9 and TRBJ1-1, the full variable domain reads DTGVSQNPRHKITKRGQNVTFRCDPISEHNRLYWYRQTLGQGPEFLTYFQNEAQLEKSRLLSDRFSAERPKGSFSTLEIQRTEQGDSAMYLCATAATANTEAFFGQGTRLTVV.

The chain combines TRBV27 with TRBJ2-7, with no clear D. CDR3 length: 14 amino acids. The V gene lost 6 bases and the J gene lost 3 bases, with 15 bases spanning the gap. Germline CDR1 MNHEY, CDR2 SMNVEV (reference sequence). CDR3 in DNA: TGTGCCAGCAGGCTCGGACCCGCTCACTACGAGCAGTACTTC. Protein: CASRLGPAHYEQYF.

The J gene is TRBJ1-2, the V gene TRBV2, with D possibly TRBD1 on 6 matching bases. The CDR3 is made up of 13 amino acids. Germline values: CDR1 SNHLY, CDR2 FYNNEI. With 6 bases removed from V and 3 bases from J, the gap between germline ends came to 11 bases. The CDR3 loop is CASSRDTYYGYTF. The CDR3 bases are TGTGCCAGCAGCCGGGACACTTACTATGGCTACACCTTC.

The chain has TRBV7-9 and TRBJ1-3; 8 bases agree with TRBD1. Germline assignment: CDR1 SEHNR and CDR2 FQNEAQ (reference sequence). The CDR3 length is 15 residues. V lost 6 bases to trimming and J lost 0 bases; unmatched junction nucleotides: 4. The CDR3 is CASSSTGGSGNTIYF. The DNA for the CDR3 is TGTGCCAGCAGTTCTACAGGGGGCTCTGGAAACACCATATATTTT. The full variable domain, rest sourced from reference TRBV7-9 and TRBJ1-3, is DTGVSQNPRHKITKRGQNVTFRCDPISEHNRLYWYRQTLGQGPEFLTYFQNEAQLEKSRLLSDRFSAERPKGSFSTLEIQRTEQGDSAMYLCASSSTGGSGNTIYFGEGSWLTVV.

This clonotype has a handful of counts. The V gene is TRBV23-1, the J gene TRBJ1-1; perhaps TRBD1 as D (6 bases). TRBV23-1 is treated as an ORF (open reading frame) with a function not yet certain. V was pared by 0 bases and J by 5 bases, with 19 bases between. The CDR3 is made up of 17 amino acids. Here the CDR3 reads CASSQSPRGRPRTEAFF. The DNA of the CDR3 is TGCGCCAGCAGTCAATCCCCCAGGGGCCGCCCGAGGACTGAAGCTTTCTTT.

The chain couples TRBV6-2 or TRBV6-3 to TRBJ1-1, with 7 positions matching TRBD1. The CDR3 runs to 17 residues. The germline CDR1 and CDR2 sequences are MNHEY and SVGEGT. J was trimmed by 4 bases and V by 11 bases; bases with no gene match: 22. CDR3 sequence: CAGNDIQGLLLVTEAFF. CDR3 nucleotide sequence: TGTGCCGGCAACGATATACAGGGGCTCCTCCTGGTCACTGAAGCTTTCTTT.

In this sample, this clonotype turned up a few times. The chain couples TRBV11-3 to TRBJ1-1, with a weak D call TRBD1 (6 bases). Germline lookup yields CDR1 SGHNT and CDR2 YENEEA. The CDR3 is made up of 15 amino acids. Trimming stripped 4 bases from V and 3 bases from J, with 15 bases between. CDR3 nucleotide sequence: TGTGCCAGCAGCTCGCAACAGGGAGGGGACACTGAAGCTTTCTTT. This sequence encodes CASSSQQGGDTEAFF.

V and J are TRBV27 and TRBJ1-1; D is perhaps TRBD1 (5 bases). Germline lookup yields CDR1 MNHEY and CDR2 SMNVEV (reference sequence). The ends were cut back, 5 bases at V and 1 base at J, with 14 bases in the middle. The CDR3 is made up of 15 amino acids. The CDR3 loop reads CASSPKQVKNTEAFF. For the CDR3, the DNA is TGTGCCAGCAGTCCAAAACAGGTGAAGAACACTGAAGCTTTCTTT.

CDR3 amino acids: CASSENGGGYTF. The CDR3 region has the DNA TGTGCCAGCAGTGAGAATGGGGGTGGCTACACCTTC. The chain recombines TRBV2 with TRBJ1-2, with a weak D call TRBD1 (5 bases). This CDR3 is 12 amino acids long. Per germline, CDR1 SNHLY and CDR2 FYNNEI. V lost 3 bases and J lost 7, with 9 bases in between.

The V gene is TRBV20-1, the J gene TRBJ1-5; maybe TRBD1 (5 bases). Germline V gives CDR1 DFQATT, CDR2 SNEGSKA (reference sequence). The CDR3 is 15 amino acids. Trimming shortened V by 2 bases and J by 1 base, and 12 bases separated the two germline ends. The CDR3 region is CSARSPGSSNQPQHF. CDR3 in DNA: TGCAGTGCTAGATCCCCAGGGTCCAGCAATCAGCCCCAGCATTTT.

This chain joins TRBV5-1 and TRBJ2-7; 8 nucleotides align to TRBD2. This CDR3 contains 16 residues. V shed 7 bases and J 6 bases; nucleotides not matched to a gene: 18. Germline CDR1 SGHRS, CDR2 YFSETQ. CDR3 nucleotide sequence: TGCGCCAGCTGGCGCGGGGGGCCCGCATCAGCAGCCGAGCAGTACTTC. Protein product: CASWRGGPASAAEQYF.

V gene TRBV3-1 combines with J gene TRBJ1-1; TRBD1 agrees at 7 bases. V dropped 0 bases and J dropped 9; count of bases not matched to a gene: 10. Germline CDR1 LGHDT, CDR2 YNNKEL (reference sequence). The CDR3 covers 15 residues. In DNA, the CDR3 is TGTGCCAGCAGCCAAGAAGGGCAGGGGGACGAAAAAGCTTTCTTT. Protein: CASSQEGQGDEKAFF.

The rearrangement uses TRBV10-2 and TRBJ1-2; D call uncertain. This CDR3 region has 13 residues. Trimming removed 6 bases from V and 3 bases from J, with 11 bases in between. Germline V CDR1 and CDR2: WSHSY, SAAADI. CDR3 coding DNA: TGCGCCAGCAGCTACGAGGTGTACTATGGCTACACCTTC. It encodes CASSYEVYYGYTF.

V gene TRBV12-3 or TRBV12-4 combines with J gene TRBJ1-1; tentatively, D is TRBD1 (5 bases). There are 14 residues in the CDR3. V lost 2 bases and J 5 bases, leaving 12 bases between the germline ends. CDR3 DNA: TGTGCCAGCAGTTTAAGGGGCGAGCGAACTGAAGCTTTCTTT. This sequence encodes CASSLRGERTEAFF.

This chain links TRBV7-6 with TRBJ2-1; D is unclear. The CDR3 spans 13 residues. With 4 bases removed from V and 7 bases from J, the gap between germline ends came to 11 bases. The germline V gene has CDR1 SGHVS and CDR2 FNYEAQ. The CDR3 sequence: CASSSQALNEQFF. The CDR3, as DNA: TGTGCCAGCAGCTCACAAGCGCTGAATGAGCAGTTCTTC.

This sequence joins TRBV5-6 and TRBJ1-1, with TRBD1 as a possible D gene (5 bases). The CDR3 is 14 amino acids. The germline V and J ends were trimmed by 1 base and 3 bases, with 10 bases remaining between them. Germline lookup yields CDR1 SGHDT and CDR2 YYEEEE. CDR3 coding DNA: TGTGCCAGCAGCTTGTATAGGGGAGACACTGAAGCTTTCTTT. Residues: CASSLYRGDTEAFF. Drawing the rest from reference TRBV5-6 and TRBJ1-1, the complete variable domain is DAGVTQSPTHLIKTRGQQVTLRCSPKSGHDTVSWYQQALGQGPQFIFQYYEEEERQRGNFPDRFSGHQFPNYSSELNVNALLLGDSALYLCASSLYRGDTEAFFGQGTRLTVV.

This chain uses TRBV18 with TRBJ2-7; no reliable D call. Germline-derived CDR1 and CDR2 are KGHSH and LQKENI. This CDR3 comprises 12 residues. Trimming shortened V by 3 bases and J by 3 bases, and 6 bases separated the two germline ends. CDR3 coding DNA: TGTGCCAGCTCACCCTCCGTCTACGAGCAGTACTTC. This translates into CASSPSVYEQYF. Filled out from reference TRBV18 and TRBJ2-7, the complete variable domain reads NAGVMQNPRHLVRRRGQEARLRCSPMKGHSHVYWYRQLPEEGLKFMVYLQKENIIDESGMPKERFSAEFPKEGPSILRIQQVVRGDSAAYFCASSPSVYEQYFGPGTRLTVT.

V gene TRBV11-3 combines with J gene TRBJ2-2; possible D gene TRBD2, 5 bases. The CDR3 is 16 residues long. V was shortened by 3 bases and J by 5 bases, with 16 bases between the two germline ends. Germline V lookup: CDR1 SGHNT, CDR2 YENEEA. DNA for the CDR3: TGTGCCAGCAGCTTTTTGACCCGGGGTGGGACCGGGGAGCTGTTTTTT. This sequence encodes CASSFLTRGGTGELFF.

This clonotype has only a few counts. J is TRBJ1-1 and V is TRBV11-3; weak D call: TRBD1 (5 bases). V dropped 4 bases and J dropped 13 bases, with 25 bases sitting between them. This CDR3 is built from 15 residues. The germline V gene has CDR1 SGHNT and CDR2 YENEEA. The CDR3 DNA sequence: TGTGCCAGCAGCTCCCCAACGGTGGGACCCATTGTTCTTTTCTTT. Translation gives CASSSPTVGPIVLFF. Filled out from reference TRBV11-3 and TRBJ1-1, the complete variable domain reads EAGVVQSPRYKIIEKKQPVAFWCNPISGHNTLYWYLQNLGQGPELLIRYENEEAVDDSQLPKDRFSAERLKGVDSTLKIQPAELGDSAVYLCASSSPTVGPIVLFFGQGTRLTVV.

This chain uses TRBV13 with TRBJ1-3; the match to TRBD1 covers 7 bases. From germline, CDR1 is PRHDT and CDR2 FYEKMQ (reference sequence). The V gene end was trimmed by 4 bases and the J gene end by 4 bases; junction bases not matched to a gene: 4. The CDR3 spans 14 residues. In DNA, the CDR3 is TGTGCCAGCAGCTCGCGACAGGGAGGAAACACCATATATTTT. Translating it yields CASSSRQGGNTIYF.

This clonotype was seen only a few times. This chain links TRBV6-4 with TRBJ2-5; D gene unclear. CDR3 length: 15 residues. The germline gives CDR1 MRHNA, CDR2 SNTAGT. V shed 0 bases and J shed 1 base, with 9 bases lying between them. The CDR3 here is CASSDSQLIQETQYF. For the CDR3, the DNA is TGTGCCAGCAGTGACTCGCAGCTCATCCAAGAGACCCAGTACTTC.